These 22 T cell receptor beta chains share one sample of origin, sequenced in a study of cytotoxic CD8 clonotypes in ibrutinib-treated CLL (dated by TCRdb to the early 2020s). The library was obtained by the immunoSEQ multiplex PCR assay. Here the immuneACCESS table is served through TCRdb, limited to in-frame sequences with V and J called. Missing clones are a known gap in these copies; in checked studies unresolved V genes cover under half, and the rest lacks a known reason. In all, the sample holds 270,000 or so clones, and 60% to 80% of those were seen once. The ten largest clones capture around 5.3% of the sample. Taken with the paper, the label for time point translates to: progressive disease on ibrutinib. This specimen consisted of PBMCs, obtained at disease progression, from a patient treated with ibrutinib. These receptors were obtained from a human donor with chronic lymphocytic leukemia.

The CDR3 sequence is CASSPDRTNYGYTF. The CDR3 nucleotides read TGTGCCAGCAGCCCCGACCGGACCAACTATGGCTACACCTTC. The chain couples TRBV13 to TRBJ1-2; D is uncertain. The CDR3 is 14 residues long. Deletions cut 5 bases from V and 2 bases from J, with 12 bases between. From germline, CDR1 is PRHDT and CDR2 FYEKMQ (reference sequence).

As regards this clone: The identical CDR3 is also encoded by other nucleotide sequences in the sample. The chain is built from TRBV2 and TRBJ1-2; D might be TRBD1 (5 bases). The germline V and J ends were trimmed by 6 bases and 4 bases, with 6 bases remaining between them. Germline V CDR1 and CDR2: SNHLY, FYNNEI. The CDR3 totals 11 residues. CDR3 bases: TGTGCCAGCAGGGGACTCTATGGCTACACCTTC. Translation gives CASRGLYGYTF. Combining the CDR3 with reference TRBV2 and TRBJ1-2 gives the whole variable domain EPEVTQTPSHQVTQMGQEVILRCVPISNHLYFYWYRQILGQKVEFLVSFYNNEISEKSEIFDDQFSVERPDGSNFTLKIRSTKLEDSAMYFCASRGLYGYTFGSGTRLTVV.

This clone was counted a few times. This sequence joins TRBV18 and TRBJ2-2, with TRBD2 as a possible D gene (6 bases). The germline V gene encodes CDR1 KGHSH and CDR2 LQKENI. The V gene lost 5 bases and the J gene lost 6 bases, with 7 bases spanning the gap. The CDR3 is 12 residues long. The CDR3 loop reads CASSSGAGELFF. The DNA for the CDR3 is TGTGCCAGCTCATCGGGGGCCGGGGAGCTGTTTTTT.

This clone was detected only a few times. V usage is TRBV18 and J usage is TRBJ1-1, with TRBD1 matching over 8 bases. The CDR3 consists of 15 residues. CDR1 KGHSH and CDR2 LQKENI come from the germline V gene. With 3 bases clipped from V and 4 bases from J, the junction kept 7 bases outside the gene matches. The CDR3 loop reads CASSPAGTGVTEAFF. In DNA, the CDR3 is TGTGCCAGCTCACCCGCCGGGACAGGTGTCACTGAAGCTTTCTTT.

The rearrangement links TRBV11-3 to TRBJ2-7; maybe TRBD2 (6 bases). V lost 2 bases, J lost 7 bases, and 12 bases lay in between. In germline, CDR1 is SGHNT, CDR2 YENEEA. This CDR3 spans 13 amino acids. The CDR3 here is CASSLWPGREQYF. CDR3 nucleotides: TGTGCCAGCAGCTTATGGCCAGGGAGGGAGCAGTACTTC.

This clone was observed a handful of times. This chain uses TRBV7-9 with TRBJ2-7; D is perhaps TRBD2 (6 bases). CDR1 is SEHNR, CDR2 FQNEAQ, per germline (reference sequence). The CDR3 contains 11 residues. V lost 8 bases to trimming and J lost 5 bases, with 10 bases between them. CDR3 protein: CASVIADEQYF. CDR3 DNA: TGTGCCAGCGTAATAGCGGACGAGCAGTACTTC.

The chain has TRBV7-9 and TRBJ1-4, with a weak D call TRBD1 (6 bases). The V gene's germline CDR1 is SEHNR and CDR2 FQNEAQ (reference sequence). The CDR3 spans 16 residues. Trimming pared 1 base from V and 2 bases from J, leaving 11 bases between. CDR3 DNA sequence: TGTGCCAGCAGCTTAGGCCCAGGGGCGACTAATGAAAAACTGTTTTTT. Protein sequence: CASSLGPGATNEKLFF.

The chain joins TRBV25-1 to TRBJ1-1; a possible D gene is TRBD1 (5 bases). The V end lost 3 bases, the J end lost 1 base, and 12 bases lay between the germline ends. CDR1 MGHDK and CDR2 SYGVNS come from the germline V gene. The CDR3 is 15 residues long. The CDR3 loop reads CASSEIGARNTEAFF. The CDR3 DNA sequence: TGTGCCAGCAGTGAGATAGGGGCCCGGAACACTGAAGCTTTCTTT. Full variable domain (missing parts from reference TRBV25-1 and TRBJ1-1): EADIYQTPRYLVIGTGKKITLECSQTMGHDKMYWYQQDPGMELHLIHYSYGVNSTEKGDLSSESTVSRIRTEHFPLTLESARPSHTSQYLCASSEIGARNTEAFFGQGTRLTVV.

The J gene is TRBJ2-2, the V gene TRBV29-1; no clear D gene. The CDR3 is 13 residues long. Trimming pared 6 bases from V and 4 bases from J, leaving 12 bases between. Looked up from germline, CDR1 is SQVTM and CDR2 is ANQGSEA. CDR3 sequence (DNA): TGCAGCGTACGGCGATTAGGCACCGGGGAGCTGTTTTTT. Its protein product is CSVRRLGTGELFF.

The V call is TRBV6-5, the J call TRBJ2-5, with TRBD2 identical over 9 bases. The CDR3 extends over 15 amino acids. J was trimmed by 3 bases and V by 2 bases; bases with no gene match: 4. Germline loops: CDR1 MNHEY, CDR2 SVGAGI. For the CDR3, the DNA is TGTGCCAGCAGTTACGTGTCTAGCGGGGAAGAGACCCAGTACTTC. Its translation: CASSYVSSGEETQYF.

The rearrangement uses TRBV12-5 and TRBJ2-1, with D unclear. The CDR3 extends over 16 amino acids. Germline-derived CDR1 and CDR2 are LGHNT and FRNRAP. Trimming stripped 1 base from V and 0 bases from J, with 10 bases between. The CDR3 sequence: CASGLGTLSSYNEQFF. The CDR3 DNA reads as TGTGCTAGTGGTTTGGGGACCCTTAGCTCCTACAATGAGCAGTTCTTC.

Here the CDR3 DNA reads TGTGCCAGCAGCTTGGACAGGGGGCCCGGTCAGCCCCAGCATTTT. The encoded protein is CASSLDRGPGQPQHF. The genes are TRBV7-8 and TRBJ1-5; 11 positions match TRBD1. Germline-derived CDR1 and CDR2 are SGHVS and FQNEAQ. The CDR3 totals 15 residues. J was trimmed by 6 bases and V by 3 bases; bases with no gene match: 4.

This clone was observed a handful of times. V gene TRBV18 combines with J gene TRBJ2-7, with D possibly being TRBD1 (7 bases). Germline V gene sequence: CDR1 KGHSH, CDR2 LQKENI. The CDR3 totals 14 residues. V lost 7 bases, J lost 2 bases, and 15 bases lay in between. Written as DNA, the CDR3 is TGTGCCAGCTACAAGGGCAGGGGGGCCTACGAGCAGTACTTC. Encoded protein: CASYKGRGAYEQYF.

The chain links TRBV10-1 to TRBJ2-2; D remains unclear. Germline V lookup: CDR1 WNHNN, CDR2 SYGVQD (reference sequence). This CDR3 has 12 amino acids. V lost 0 bases and J 8 bases, leaving 4 bases between the germline ends. CDR3 DNA sequence: TGCGCCAGCAGTGAGTCATCAGGGGAGCTGTTTTTT. The encoded protein is CASSESSGELFF.

V usage is TRBV19 and J usage is TRBJ2-7; unclear D gene. This CDR3 has 14 residues. The V gene's germline CDR1 is LNHDA and CDR2 SQIVND (reference sequence). Between the trimmed V and J ends, which lost 1 base and 3 bases, there was a span of 10 bases. CDR3 DNA sequence: TGTGCCAGTAGTATAGCGGGTTGGAACTACGAGCAGTACTTC. Translating it yields CASSIAGWNYEQYF.

V usage is TRBV7-9 and J usage is TRBJ2-7; D is ambiguous. Germline values: CDR1 SEHNR, CDR2 FQNEAQ (reference sequence). Trimming cost V 5 bases and J 4 bases, with 12 bases left between them. CDR3 size: 13 residues. The CDR3 nucleotides are TGTGCCAGCAGCCGTGACGAAGGGTACGAGCAGTACTTC. The encoded protein is CASSRDEGYEQYF.

This chain uses TRBV4-3 with TRBJ2-1; D ambiguous. Germline CDR1 LGHNA, CDR2 YSLEER. V was shortened by 0 bases and J by 2 bases, with 8 bases between the two germline ends. This CDR3 comprises 15 residues. The CDR3 spells CASSQDKRPYNEQFF. CDR3 coding DNA: TGCGCCAGCAGCCAAGATAAGAGGCCCTACAATGAGCAGTTCTTC.

This clone was counted only a few times. The rearrangement uses TRBV27 and TRBJ2-7, with D possibly called TRBD1 or TRBD2 (5 bases each). CDR3 length: 14 amino acids. Trimming pared 5 bases from V and 3 bases from J, leaving 14 bases between. CDR1 is MNHEY, CDR2 SMNVEV, per germline (reference sequence). The DNA of the CDR3 is TGTGCCAGCAGTCCAGGGACGCGGCGCTACGAGCAGTACTTC. Amino acids: CASSPGTRRYEQYF.

The V gene is TRBV5-1, the J gene TRBJ2-7; D uncertain. V lost 5 bases and J 3 bases, leaving 12 bases between the germline ends. CDR1 and CDR2 from the germline V gene are SGHRS and YFSETQ. CDR3 length: 13 residues. Here the CDR3 reads CASSFGRFYEQYF. Here the CDR3 DNA reads TGCGCCAGCAGTTTCGGACGGTTCTACGAGCAGTACTTC.

This chain links TRBV7-9 with TRBJ1-2; D is unclear. V was pared by 2 bases and J by 5 bases, with 9 bases between. This CDR3 region has 13 residues. The germline gives CDR1 SEHNR, CDR2 FQNEAQ (reference sequence). CDR3 DNA: TGTGCCAGCAGCTTATTTTTCAAGTATGGCTACACCTTC. It encodes CASSLFFKYGYTF. Using reference TRBV7-9 and TRBJ1-2 for the parts outside the CDR3, the full variable domain is DTGVSQNPRHKITKRGQNVTFRCDPISEHNRLYWYRQTLGQGPEFLTYFQNEAQLEKSRLLSDRFSAERPKGSFSTLEIQRTEQGDSAMYLCASSLFFKYGYTFGSGTRLTVV.

This chain joins TRBV4-1 and TRBJ1-5; D unresolved. The CDR3 consists of 15 residues. The V gene lost 1 base and the J gene lost 7 bases, with 14 bases spanning the gap. Germline CDR1 MGHRA, CDR2 YSYEKL. The CDR3 DNA reads as TGCGCCAGCAGCCAAGTCATGGGCCAGGAGCAGCCCCAGCATTTT. It yields the protein CASSQVMGQEQPQHF.

The chain combines TRBV5-1 with TRBJ2-2; a possible D gene is TRBD1 (6 bases). Germline V gene sequence: CDR1 SGHRS, CDR2 YFSETQ. V shed 0 bases and J shed 6 bases, with 12 bases lying between them. The CDR3 runs to 15 residues. CDR3 protein: CASSLGQGIPGELFF. The CDR3 bases are TGCGCCAGCAGCTTGGGGCAGGGGATCCCCGGGGAGCTGTTTTTT.